What follows are 24 T cell receptor beta chains derived from one specimen sequenced in a study of T cell responses to AZD1222 COVID-19 vaccine. This table comes from immunoSEQ multiplex PCR, and its TCRdb copy is limited to in-frame clones, with some not included. This table has some 120,000 clones, about 89% appearing once. Sequencing was performed on peripheral blood, taken on day 0 of MenACWY control vaccination. The source of these receptors is an adult in good health.

The chain has TRBV6-1 and TRBJ1-2; tentative D call: TRBD1 (5 bases). The CDR3 is 11 amino acids. Germline CDR1 MNHNS, CDR2 SASEGT. The V gene lost 7 bases and the J gene lost 7 bases, with 10 bases spanning the gap. DNA of the CDR3: TGTGCCAGCAACGACAGTCCTGGCTACACCTTC. Translating gives CASNDSPGYTF.

This chain joins TRBV9 and TRBJ2-1, with TRBD2 matching over 7 bases. Per the germline V gene, CDR1 is SGDLS and CDR2 is YYNGEE. V lost 2 bases, J lost 7 bases, and 9 bases stayed unmatched. The CDR3 is made up of 15 amino acids. The CDR3, as DNA: TGTGCCAGCAGCGTCTGGGGGAGGGCCGGGAATGAGCAGTTCTTC. This gives the protein CASSVWGRAGNEQFF.

The rearrangement uses TRBV10-3 and TRBJ2-7, with a possible D match to TRBD1 (6 bases). V lost 0 bases and J lost 5, with 11 bases in between. Germline lookup yields CDR1 ENHRY and CDR2 SYGVKD. CDR3 length equals 14 residues. The CDR3 region has the DNA TGTGCCATCAGTGAGTCTACAGGGATCAACGAGCAGTACTTC. Residues: CAISESTGINEQYF.

The chain uses TRBV5-8 and TRBJ2-1; D is perhaps TRBD1 (7 bases). Trimming shortened V by 4 bases and J by 3 bases, and 29 bases separated the two germline ends. Germline-derived CDR1 and CDR2 are SGHTS and YDEGEE. The length of the CDR3 is 20 residues. The CDR3 sequence is CASSSDYSPRRGQSYNEQFF. The CDR3 DNA is TGTGCCAGCAGCAGCGACTATTCCCCTCGGCGGGGACAGAGCTACAATGAGCAGTTCTTC.

The chain combines TRBV27 with TRBJ1-2, with a possible D match to TRBD1 (5 bases). Deletions cut 2 bases from V and 2 bases from J, with 9 bases between. The CDR3 spans 14 residues. Germline CDR1 and CDR2: MNHEY and SMNVEV (reference sequence). CDR3 nucleotide sequence: TGTGCCAGCAGTTTAGGTCGGACAAACTATGGCTACACCTTC. As protein: CASSLGRTNYGYTF.

This clone showed up just once. The gene calls are TRBV2 and TRBJ1-1, with D possibly being TRBD1 (5 bases). From germline, CDR1 is SNHLY and CDR2 FYNNEI. Between the trimmed V and J ends, which lost 4 bases and 3 bases, there was a span of 18 bases. CDR3 size: 16 residues. The CDR3 loop is CASSGSPDSYDTEAFF. The CDR3 coding sequence is TGTGCCAGCAGTGGCTCGCCCGACAGTTATGACACTGAAGCTTTCTTT.

This clone was found a few times. This CDR3 is also generated by other DNA sequences in the sample. This sequence joins TRBV9 and TRBJ1-2; tentatively, D is TRBD1 (5 bases). CDR1 and CDR2 from the germline V gene are SGDLS and YYNGEE. There are 13 residues in the CDR3. With 0 bases removed from V and 3 bases from J, the gap between germline ends came to 6 bases. The CDR3 protein is CASSVGGDYGYTF. The CDR3 region has the DNA TGTGCCAGCAGCGTAGGGGGGGACTATGGCTACACCTTC.

The chain is built from TRBV9 and TRBJ2-5; possibly TRBD1 for D (5 bases). The CDR3 extends over 14 amino acids. The germline V gene encodes CDR1 SGDLS and CDR2 YYNGEE. Trimming left V 1 base short and J 0 bases short, with 7 bases between. CDR3 loop: CASSVSGNQETQYF. The CDR3 DNA is TGTGCCAGCAGCGTATCAGGGAACCAAGAGACCCAGTACTTC.

The genes are TRBV7-9 and TRBJ1-5; no clear D gene. V gave up 5 bases and J gave up 4 bases, with 6 bases separating them. CDR1 and CDR2 (germline): SEHNR, FQNEAQ (reference sequence). This CDR3 has 12 residues. The CDR3 here is CASSAQNQPQHF. The CDR3 nucleotides read TGTGCCAGCAGCGCGCAAAATCAGCCCCAGCATTTT.

V and J are TRBV7-8 and TRBJ2-1; D gene unclear. V gave up 1 base and J gave up 4 bases, with 11 bases separating them. Germline V gene lookup returns CDR1 SGHVS and CDR2 FQNEAQ. The CDR3 loop spans 15 amino acids. CDR3 coding DNA: TGTGCCAGCAGCTTAGAGTTTAAGATATACAATGAGCAGTTCTTC. Translation gives CASSLEFKIYNEQFF.

Remarks on this clone: One end of the junction does not line up with germline, which may come from a read error. The gene calls are TRBV6-6 and TRBJ1-2; a possible D gene is TRBD1 (5 bases). The CDR3 runs to 13 residues. The germline V gene has CDR1 MNHNY and CDR2 SVGAGI (reference sequence). The CDR3 sequence is CASSFEGSGGHTF. The DNA for the CDR3 is TGTGCCAGCAGTTTCGAGGGGTCCGGTGGCCACACCTTC.

This clone came up once. The chain links TRBV7-3 to TRBJ2-3; TRBD2 aligns across 14 bases. Germline assignment: CDR1 SGHTA and CDR2 FQGTGA. J lost 6 bases, V lost 0 bases, and 5 bases had no gene match. This CDR3 has 17 amino acids. The CDR3 loop reads CASSLTGTSGGLDTQYF. CDR3 bases: TGTGCCAGCAGCTTAACGGGGACTAGCGGGGGCCTGGATACGCAGTATTTT.

The J gene is TRBJ2-4, the V gene TRBV7-3; 10 nucleotides match TRBD1. In germline, CDR1 is SGHTA, CDR2 FQGTGA. This CDR3 is 15 amino acids long. Trimming removed 5 bases from V and 8 bases from J; junction bases left unmatched: 9. CDR3 DNA: TGTGCCAGCAGCCCGACAGGGGGCGGTGGGTACATTCAGTACTTC. Amino acid sequence: CASSPTGGGGYIQYF. The full variable domain, in which reference TRBV7-3 and TRBJ2-4 provide the parts outside the CDR3, is GAGVSQTPSNKVTEKGKYVELRCDPISGHTALYWYRQSLGQGPEFLIYFQGTGAADDSGLPNDRFFAVRPEGSVSTLKIQRTERGDSAVYLCASSPTGGGGYIQYFGAGTRLSVL.

This clone has just one count. The genes are TRBV5-6 and TRBJ1-2; no firm D call. With 0 bases removed from V and 5 bases from J, the gap between germline ends came to 11 bases. Germline V gene sequence: CDR1 SGHDT, CDR2 YYEEEE. CDR3 length: 14 residues. The CDR3 reads CASSLVTARYGYTF. The CDR3 nucleotides read TGTGCCAGCAGCTTGGTAACAGCACGTTATGGCTACACCTTC.

The chain joins TRBV3-1 (or the pseudogene TRBV3-2) to TRBJ2-2; no clear D gene. This CDR3 comprises 12 residues. Germline CDR1 is LGHDT and CDR2 is YNNKEL (reference sequence). V was pared by 3 bases and J by 7 bases, with 6 bases between. This chain's CDR3 is CASSQSSGELFF. CDR3 sequence (DNA): TGTGCCAGCAGCCAGAGTAGCGGGGAGCTGTTTTTT.

This chain connects TRBV7-3 to TRBJ2-3; D not resolved. CDR1 and CDR2 (germline): SGHTA, FQGTGA. Trimming took off 5 bases at V and 1 base at J, with 10 bases between the two ends. The CDR3 covers 14 residues. CDR3 sequence reads: CASSPGSGTDTQYF. CDR3 DNA sequence: TGTGCCAGCAGCCCCGGATCGGGCACAGATACGCAGTATTTT.

V gene TRBV18 combines with J gene TRBJ1-4, with unresolved D. The germline gives CDR1 KGHSH, CDR2 LQKENI. The length of the CDR3 is 13 residues. V lost 0 bases, J lost 8 bases, and 7 bases lay in between. CDR3 nucleotides: TGTGCCAGCTCACCACCGTCAGAAGAAAAACTGTTTTTT. Translation gives CASSPPSEEKLFF.

The rearrangement uses TRBV27 and TRBJ1-1; D gene ambiguous. V shed 8 bases and J shed 7 bases, with 14 bases lying between them. Germline V gene sequence: CDR1 MNHEY, CDR2 SMNVEV (reference sequence). CDR3 length: 12 residues. The DNA for the CDR3 is TGTGCCAGCCCGAGCCGGGTCATTGAAGCTTTCTTT. This translates into CASPSRVIEAFF.

The rearrangement uses TRBV3-1 (or the pseudogene TRBV3-2) and TRBJ1-2, with a tentative D call TRBD1 (6 bases). Looked up from germline, CDR1 is LGHDT and CDR2 is YNNKEL (reference sequence). The length of the CDR3 is 13 residues. Trimming shortened V by 4 bases and J by 8 bases, and 14 bases separated the two germline ends. This CDR3 is CASSLPGGPGYTF. CDR3 nucleotide sequence: TGTGCCAGCAGCCTCCCGGGGGGGCCGGGCTACACCTTC.

The CDR3 DNA is TGTGCCAGCAGCCAAGATCCTTCAGGGAGATCACCCCTCCACTTT. It encodes CASSQDPSGRSPLHF. The gene calls are TRBV3-1 (or the pseudogene TRBV3-2) and TRBJ1-6, with D possibly matching TRBD1 (5 bases). CDR1 and CDR2 (germline): LGHDT, YNNKEL (reference sequence). This CDR3 is 15 amino acids long. The V and J ends lost 0 bases and 10 bases respectively, with 13 bases between them.

The V gene is TRBV12-5, the J gene TRBJ2-1; D is uncertain. Germline CDR1 reads LGHNT; CDR2 reads FRNRAP. This CDR3 comprises 13 residues. V was pared by 2 bases and J by 11 bases, with 13 bases between. The CDR3 here is CASGLFGLMKQFF. CDR3 in DNA: TGTGCTAGTGGTTTGTTCGGCCTAATGAAGCAGTTCTTC.

This clone was counted a few times. V is TRBV9 and J is TRBJ2-7; no clear D. CDR1 and CDR2 (germline): SGDLS, YYNGEE. Trimming shortened V by 0 bases and J by 0 bases, and 4 bases separated the two germline ends. The CDR3 covers 13 residues. The CDR3 is CASSVDISYEQYF. In nucleotides, the CDR3 is TGTGCCAGCAGCGTAGACATCTCCTACGAGCAGTACTTC.

The count of this clone is one. The CDR3 reads CASTLSGNNEQFF. For the CDR3, the DNA is TGTGCCAGCACCCTTAGCGGGAACAATGAGCAGTTCTTC. The chain carries TRBV3-1 (or the pseudogene TRBV3-2) and TRBJ2-1; 8 bases are shared with TRBD2. The CDR3 contains 13 residues. CDR1 is LGHDT, CDR2 YNNKEL, per germline (reference sequence). V lost 7 bases and J lost 5; bases outside the gene matches: 4.

The chain uses TRBV7-2 and TRBJ2-7; no definite D call. Trimming removed 1 base from V and 3 bases from J, with 10 bases in between. CDR3 length: 14 amino acids. Germline CDR1 is SGHTA and CDR2 is FQGNSA. CDR3 DNA sequence: TGTGCCAGCAGCTTAGGGGTATTGGACTACGAGCAGTACTTC. Translating it yields CASSLGVLDYEQYF.